These 29 T cell receptor beta chains were sequenced from one sample in a study of shared clonotypes between healthy human individuals. Sequencing was performed with immunoSEQ multiplex PCR; in TCRdb, only in-frame clones are kept and a portion is missing. The data contain roughly 1 million clones, around 74% of them seen just once; the ten biggest clones take up around 1.5%. Sequencing input: memory CD4+ T cells sorted from blood. This sample's subset: CD45RA-negative fraction. Receptor source: a man between 18 and 29 years old in good health.

CDR3 protein: CSVGPGHHYEQYF. The CDR3 DNA reads as TGCAGCGTGGGCCCGGGCCATCACTACGAGCAGTACTTC. The rearrangement uses TRBV29-1 and TRBJ2-7; D is unresolved. The CDR3 length is 13 residues. Germline V lookup: CDR1 SQVTM, CDR2 ANQGSEA. Trimming shortened V by 6 bases and J by 3 bases, and 15 bases separated the two germline ends.

The chain uses TRBV9 and TRBJ1-2; TRBD1 matches 10 bases. J was trimmed by 8 bases and V by 3 bases; bases with no gene match: 4. The CDR3 has 13 amino acids. Germline V gene lookup returns CDR1 SGDLS and CDR2 YYNGEE. The CDR3 coding sequence is TGTGCCAGCAGCGGAGGACAGGGGGAGGGCTACACCTTC. Residues: CASSGGQGEGYTF.

The chain has TRBV2 and TRBJ1-1, with 9 bases identical to TRBD1. The germline CDR1 and CDR2 sequences are SNHLY and FYNNEI. The CDR3 is made up of 16 amino acids. V was pared by 6 bases and J by 0 bases, with 8 bases of the junction left unmatched. CDR3 in DNA: TGTGCCAGCAGCCCTCGGGACAGGGCAATGAACACTGAAGCTTTCTTT. This codes for CASSPRDRAMNTEAFF.

The gene calls are TRBV5-1 and TRBJ1-2, with TRBD1 identical over 7 bases. Trimming at V came to 3 bases and at J to 5 bases, leaving 10 bases not matched to a gene. CDR3 length equals 15 residues. Germline V gene lookup returns CDR1 SGHRS and CDR2 YFSETQ. CDR3 amino acids: CASSSAAGGWYGYTF. CDR3 bases: TGCGCCAGCAGCTCAGCGGCAGGGGGATGGTATGGCTACACCTTC.

In nucleotides, the CDR3 is TGTGCCAGCAGTTCCGGGACACATAACTACGAGCAGTACTTC. It codes for CASSSGTHNYEQYF. The V call is TRBV6-5, the J call TRBJ2-7; a possible D gene is TRBD1 (6 bases). Germline CDR1 is MNHEY and CDR2 is SVGAGI. V lost 4 bases, J lost 3 bases, and 13 bases lay in between. CDR3 length: 14 residues.

The chain recombines TRBV2 with TRBJ2-1; D is possibly TRBD2 (6 bases). This CDR3 spans 11 amino acids. CDR1 is SNHLY, CDR2 FYNNEI, per germline. Trimming removed 7 bases at V and 6 bases at J, with 7 bases between. DNA of the CDR3: TGTGCCAGCACCGGGGGCAATGAGCAGTTCTTC. Encoded protein: CASTGGNEQFF.

The rearrangement links TRBV4-1 to TRBJ2-7; 10 positions match TRBD1. This CDR3 is built from 15 residues. Germline V gene lookup returns CDR1 MGHRA and CDR2 YSYEKL. V was clipped by 4 bases and J by 4 bases; unmatched bases: 7. The CDR3 spells CASSPGQGVRYEQYF. The CDR3 nucleotides are TGCGCCAGCAGCCCCGGACAGGGGGTAAGGTACGAGCAGTACTTC.

As regards this clone: Other DNA variants within this sample encode the same CDR3. The chain recombines TRBV27 with TRBJ2-7; no definite D call. V gave up 0 bases and J gave up 1 base, with 4 bases separating them. The CDR3 extends over 13 amino acids. Germline-derived CDR1 and CDR2 are MNHEY and SMNVEV (reference sequence). CDR3 residues: CASSLSRSYEQYF. The CDR3 DNA reads as TGTGCCAGCAGTTTATCGAGGTCCTACGAGCAGTACTTC.

V and J are TRBV30 and TRBJ1-2; D not resolved. CDR1 and CDR2 from the germline V gene are GTSNPN and SVGIG (reference sequence). This CDR3 region has 13 residues. Trimming took off 5 bases at V and 2 bases at J, with 12 bases between the two ends. The CDR3 here is CAWGNGRNYGYTF. CDR3 DNA: TGTGCCTGGGGTAATGGACGGAACTATGGCTACACCTTC.

The chain has TRBV4-1 and TRBJ1-2; possible D gene TRBD1, 6 bases. This CDR3 is 17 amino acids long. The germline CDR1 and CDR2 sequences are MGHRA and YSYEKL. V was pared by 11 bases and J by 2 bases, with 27 bases between. This chain's CDR3 is CASEKGSLQGKNYGYTF. The CDR3 region has the DNA TGCGCCTCCGAAAAGGGTTCCTTACAGGGAAAAAACTATGGCTACACCTTC.

V usage is TRBV19 and J usage is TRBJ2-1, with D perhaps matching TRBD2 (7 bases). The V and J ends lost 5 bases and 0 bases respectively, with 20 bases between them. Per germline, CDR1 LNHDA and CDR2 SQIVND (reference sequence). The CDR3 runs to 18 residues. This CDR3 reads CASSQSPGGQSSYNEQFF. The CDR3 DNA sequence: TGTGCCAGTAGTCAATCGCCCGGGGGGCAGAGCTCCTACAATGAGCAGTTCTTC.

The chain links TRBV20-1 to TRBJ2-7, with D hard to call. This CDR3 comprises 11 residues. Trimming took 1 base from V and 2 from J, leaving 3 bases between them. Germline CDR1 DFQATT, CDR2 SNEGSKA (reference sequence). The CDR3 spells CSARAPYEQYF. The CDR3 DNA follows: TGCAGTGCTAGAGCCCCCTACGAGCAGTACTTC.

To note about this clone: This CDR3 is also generated by other DNA sequences in the sample. The chain couples TRBV11-2 to TRBJ2-7, with 9 bases identical to TRBD1. V lost 5 bases, J lost 4 bases, and 3 bases stayed unmatched. The CDR3 is 13 residues long. Per the germline V gene, CDR1 is SGHAT and CDR2 is FQNNGV. CDR3 sequence (DNA): TGTGCCAGCAGCCCCGACAGGGGGTACGAGCAGTACTTC. Translated: CASSPDRGYEQYF.

This clone has a handful of counts. The V call is TRBV19, the J call TRBJ1-1; D remains unclear. With 1 base removed from V and 7 bases from J, the gap between germline ends came to 16 bases. This CDR3 region has 15 residues. Germline CDR1 is LNHDA and CDR2 is SQIVND (reference sequence). The CDR3 spells CASSIAGRPKDEAFF. The CDR3 DNA reads as TGTGCCAGTAGTATAGCGGGCAGGCCGAAGGATGAAGCTTTCTTT. Full variable domain (remainder filled in from reference TRBV19 and TRBJ1-1): DGGITQSPKYLFRKEGQNVTLSCEQNLNHDAMYWYRQDPGQGLRLIYYSQIVNDFQKGDIAEGYSVSREKKESFPLTVTSAQKNPTAFYLCASSIAGRPKDEAFFGQGTRLTVV.

The chain couples TRBV15 to TRBJ1-6; D call uncertain. Germline values: CDR1 LNHNV, CDR2 YYDKDF (reference sequence). V lost 8 bases and J 7 bases, leaving 12 bases between the germline ends. This CDR3 spans 13 amino acids. Written as DNA, the CDR3 is TGTGCCACCGCTCAAGCTCACAATTCACCCCTCCACTTT. It translates to CATAQAHNSPLHF.

This clone occurred a few times. The V gene is TRBV10-1, the J gene TRBJ1-4; D is possibly TRBD1 (5 bases). The CDR3 is 14 residues long. The germline V gene encodes CDR1 WNHNN and CDR2 SYGVQD (reference sequence). The V end lost 6 bases, the J end lost 3 bases, and 11 bases lay between the germline ends. CDR3 loop: CASSPTASNEKLFF. In DNA, the CDR3 is TGCGCCAGCAGCCCGACAGCCTCTAATGAAAAACTGTTTTTT.

This clone was found many times. The chain is built from TRBV5-4 and TRBJ2-2; D is perhaps TRBD2 (5 bases). This CDR3 region has 14 residues. The ends were cut back, 4 bases at V and 6 bases at J, with 13 bases in the middle. Germline CDR1 SGHNT, CDR2 YYREEE (reference sequence). CDR3 protein: CASSRMADSGELFF. CDR3 DNA: TGTGCCAGCAGCCGGATGGCGGACTCCGGGGAGCTGTTTTTT.

This clone was recorded many times. The J gene is TRBJ1-6, the V gene TRBV6-5; 7 bases match TRBD1. CDR1 MNHEY and CDR2 SVGAGI come from the germline V gene. Trimming took 8 bases from V and 6 from J; bases not matched to a gene: 4. The CDR3 sequence is 13 residues long. CDR3 amino acids: CASGTETNSPLHF. For the CDR3, the DNA is TGTGCCAGCGGGACAGAGACTAATTCACCCCTCCACTTT.

The chain has TRBV4-1 and TRBJ2-7; 8 nucleotides agree with TRBD1. Losses at the gene ends were 0 bases for V and 4 bases for J; bases not matched to a gene: 5. The CDR3 runs 15 residues. CDR1 and CDR2 from the germline V gene are MGHRA and YSYEKL. In nucleotides, the CDR3 is TGCGCCAGCAGCCAAGATAGGACAGGGATTTACGAGCAGTACTTC. Translating it yields CASSQDRTGIYEQYF.

The chain combines TRBV5-1 with TRBJ2-1, with 11 bases that match TRBD2. This CDR3 has 15 amino acids. The J segment lost 9 bases and the V segment lost 5 bases, leaving 10 bases of the junction unmatched. Germline V gene data show CDR1 as SGHRS and CDR2 as YFSETQ. The CDR3 loop reads CASSFGLAGTGEQFF. The CDR3 nucleotides read TGCGCCAGCAGTTTTGGACTAGCGGGTACCGGTGAGCAGTTCTTC.

V and J are TRBV30 and TRBJ1-4, with 8 nucleotides matching TRBD1. Germline trimming cut 7 bases from V and 8 bases from J; bases unmatched to any gene: 9. This CDR3 is 13 amino acids long. Germline V gene sequence: CDR1 GTSNPN, CDR2 SVGIG (reference sequence). The CDR3 region has the DNA TGTGCCTCCGCGGGACAGGTTGGAGAAAAACTGTTTTTT. This translates into CASAGQVGEKLFF.

For this clone: The identical CDR3 is also encoded by other nucleotide sequences in the sample. The rearrangement joins TRBV6-4 to TRBJ1-5; D remains ambiguous. This CDR3 region has 13 residues. Trimming took 3 bases from V and 6 from J, leaving 9 bases between them. CDR1 and CDR2 from the germline V gene are MRHNA and SNTAGT. CDR3 DNA sequence: TGTGCCAGCAGTGAACAAGAAGGTCAGCCCCAGCATTTT. This codes for CASSEQEGQPQHF.

The sample holds one count of this clone. The CDR3 sequence: CASSPLAADTQYF. CDR3 coding DNA: TGTGCCAGCAGCCCGTTAGCGGCAGATACGCAGTATTTT. This rearrangement joins TRBV7-8 to TRBJ2-3; tentatively, D is TRBD2 (6 bases). This CDR3 region has 13 residues. Germline CDR1 SGHVS, CDR2 FQNEAQ. V was shortened by 5 bases and J by 4 bases, with 10 bases between the two germline ends.

Comments on this clone: At the DNA level, this CDR3 is encoded by other sequences in the same sample as well. The chain combines TRBV19 with TRBJ2-1; no definite D call. Trimming stripped 3 bases from V and 0 bases from J, with 9 bases between. This CDR3 comprises 15 residues. The germline V gene has CDR1 LNHDA and CDR2 SQIVND (reference sequence). The CDR3 spells CASSMEGSSYNEQFF. The CDR3 DNA reads TGTGCCAGTAGTATGGAAGGTAGCTCCTACAATGAGCAGTTCTTC.

This rearrangement joins TRBV4-1 to TRBJ1-5, with a possible D match to TRBD1 (6 bases). This CDR3 has 16 residues. Germline lookup yields CDR1 MGHRA and CDR2 YSYEKL. Between the trimmed V and J ends, which lost 2 bases and 0 bases, there was a span of 11 bases. The CDR3 DNA reads TGCGCCAGCAGCCAATCACAGGGATATAGCAATCAGCCCCAGCATTTT. It yields the protein CASSQSQGYSNQPQHF.

The rearrangement joins TRBV7-2 to TRBJ1-3, with 7 positions matching TRBD1. Per the germline V gene, CDR1 is SGHTA and CDR2 is FQGNSA. The CDR3 consists of 15 residues. J gave up 3 bases and V 6 bases, and 8 bases lay outside the gene matches. The CDR3 DNA reads as TGTGCCAGCAGATATCAGGCAGGGGGTGGAAACACCATATATTTT. Its translation is CASRYQAGGGNTIYF.

This chain uses TRBV2 with TRBJ1-2; unclear D gene. The V and J ends lost 6 bases and 0 bases respectively, with 11 bases between them. CDR3 length: 14 residues. The germline V gene encodes CDR1 SNHLY and CDR2 FYNNEI. CDR3 loop: CASRALVTNYGYTF. CDR3 nucleotides: TGTGCCAGCAGAGCTCTAGTTACTAACTATGGCTACACCTTC.

This clone was detected only a few times. The V call is TRBV5-1, the J call TRBJ2-5; D not certain. Germline V gene lookup returns CDR1 SGHRS and CDR2 YFSETQ. CDR3 length equals 14 residues. Trimming left V 1 base short and J 2 bases short, with 9 bases between. CDR3 nucleotides: TGCGCCAGCAGCTTGTGGGGTGGGCAAGAGACCCAGTACTTC. Its translation: CASSLWGGQETQYF.

The chain joins TRBV18 to TRBJ2-4; D perhaps matches TRBD1 (6 bases). The V and J ends lost 0 bases and 0 bases respectively, with 6 bases between them. This CDR3 spans 15 amino acids. Germline V lookup: CDR1 KGHSH, CDR2 LQKENI. The DNA of the CDR3 is TGTGCCAGCTCACCACCGGGACAAGCCAAAAACATTCAGTACTTC. It is translated as CASSPPGQAKNIQYF.